This T cell receptor beta chain was recovered during a study of T cells in Graves' hyperthyroidism and ophthalmopathy. The sample holds many counts of this clonotype. CDR1 and CDR2 (germline): DFQATT, SNEGSKA (reference sequence). The CDR3 length is 18 residues. With 3 bases clipped from V and 0 bases from J, the junction kept 6 bases outside the gene matches. The study defined stable Graves' hyperthyroidism as no ophthalmopathy progression within 18 months. Aged 18 to 65, the patients had hyperthyroidism that was newly diagnosed and had lasted under 2 months. Clinical symptoms, serum thyroxine and TRAb, thyroid ultrasound and orbital computed tomography together formed the diagnostic basis. Using RNA transcripts as the source, TCR beta CDR3 regions were amplified. TCR CDR3 underwent first-round RT-PCR with the HTBI primer set. One entry per CDR3 protein results from TCRdb running MiXCR on the multiplex PCR reads. This sample yields about 49,000 distinct CDR3 sequences, of which roughly 50% are seen a single time; about 34% belongs to the top ten.

The sequence came from a man aged 18-30 years with Graves' hyperthyroidism. The chain employs TRBV20-1 and TRBJ2-6; TRBD2 agrees at 12 bases. Sequencing was performed on peripheral blood or thyroid tissue (not recorded which). This CDR3 is CSASATSGGISGANVLTF. The CDR3 DNA is TGCAGTGCTAGCGCGACTAGCGGGGGTATCTCTGGGGCCAACGTCCTGACTTTC.